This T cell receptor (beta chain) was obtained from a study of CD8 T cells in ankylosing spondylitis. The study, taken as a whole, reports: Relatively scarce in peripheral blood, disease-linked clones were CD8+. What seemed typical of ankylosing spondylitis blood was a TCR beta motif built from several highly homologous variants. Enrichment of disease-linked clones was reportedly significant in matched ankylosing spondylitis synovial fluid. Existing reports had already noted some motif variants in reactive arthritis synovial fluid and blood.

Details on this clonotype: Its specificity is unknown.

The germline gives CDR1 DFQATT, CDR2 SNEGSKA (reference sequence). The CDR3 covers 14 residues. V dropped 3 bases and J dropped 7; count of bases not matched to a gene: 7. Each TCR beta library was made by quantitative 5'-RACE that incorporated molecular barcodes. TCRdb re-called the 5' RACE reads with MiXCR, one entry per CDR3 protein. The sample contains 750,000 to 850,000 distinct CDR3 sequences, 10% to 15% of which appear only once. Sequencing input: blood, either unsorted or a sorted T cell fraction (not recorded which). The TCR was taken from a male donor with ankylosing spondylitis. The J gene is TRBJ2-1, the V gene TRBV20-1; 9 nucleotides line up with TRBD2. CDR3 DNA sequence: TGCAGTGCTAGTCGGGGAGCGGGGGGAAATGAGCAGTTCTTC. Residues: CSASRGAGGNEQFF.